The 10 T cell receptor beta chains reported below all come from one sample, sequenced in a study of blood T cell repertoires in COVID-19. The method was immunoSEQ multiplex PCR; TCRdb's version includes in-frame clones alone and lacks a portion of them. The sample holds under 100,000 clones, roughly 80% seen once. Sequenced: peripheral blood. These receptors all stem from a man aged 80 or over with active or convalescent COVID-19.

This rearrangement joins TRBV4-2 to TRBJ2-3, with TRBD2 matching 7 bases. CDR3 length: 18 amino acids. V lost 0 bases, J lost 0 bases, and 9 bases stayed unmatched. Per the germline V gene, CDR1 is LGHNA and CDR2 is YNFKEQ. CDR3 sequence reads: CASSQDAAGGGSTDTQYF. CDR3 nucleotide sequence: TGTGCCAGCAGCCAAGACGCGGCTGGGGGGGGGAGCACAGATACGCAGTATTTT.

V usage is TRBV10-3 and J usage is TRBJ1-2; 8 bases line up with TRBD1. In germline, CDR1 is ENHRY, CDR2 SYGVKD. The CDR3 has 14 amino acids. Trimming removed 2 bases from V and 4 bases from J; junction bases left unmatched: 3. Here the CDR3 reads CAISEPTGGYGYTF. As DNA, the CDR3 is TGTGCCATCAGTGAGCCCACAGGGGGCTATGGCTACACCTTC.

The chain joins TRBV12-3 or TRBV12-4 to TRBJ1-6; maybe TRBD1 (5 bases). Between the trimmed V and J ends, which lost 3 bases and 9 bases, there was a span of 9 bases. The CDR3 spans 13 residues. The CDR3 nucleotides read TGTGCCAGCAGTTTTCAGGGAAGTTCACCCCTCCACTTT. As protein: CASSFQGSSPLHF.

The CDR3 nucleotides are TGCGCCAGCGGGACAGGGGCTGAGGGAACTGAAGCTTTCTTT. As protein: CASGTGAEGTEAFF. V is TRBV5-1 and J is TRBJ1-1; TRBD1 matches 10 bases. The CDR3 is made up of 14 amino acids. The germline gives CDR1 SGHRS, CDR2 YFSETQ. V lost 7 bases, J lost 5 bases, and 8 bases stayed unmatched.

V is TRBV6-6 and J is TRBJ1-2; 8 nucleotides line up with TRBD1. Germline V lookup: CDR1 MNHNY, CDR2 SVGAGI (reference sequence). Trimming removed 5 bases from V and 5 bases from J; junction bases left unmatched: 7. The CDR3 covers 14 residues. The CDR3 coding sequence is TGTGCCAGCAGTGAGACAGGGGACGCGTATGGCTACACCTTC. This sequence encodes CASSETGDAYGYTF.

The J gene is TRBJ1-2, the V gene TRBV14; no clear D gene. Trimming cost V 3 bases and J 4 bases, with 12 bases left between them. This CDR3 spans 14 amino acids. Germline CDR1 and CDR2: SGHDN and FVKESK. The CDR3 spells CASSHAGIGYGYTF. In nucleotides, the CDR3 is TGTGCCAGCAGCCATGCGGGGATCGGCTATGGCTACACCTTC.

In DNA form, the CDR3 reads TGTGCCAGCACCCCGGACAGGAGGAACACTGAAGCTTTCTTT. Its protein product is CASTPDRRNTEAFF. The chain uses TRBV6-6 and TRBJ1-1, with 7 positions matching TRBD1. In germline, CDR1 is MNHNY, CDR2 SVGAGI (reference sequence). The CDR3 is 14 residues long. V shed 7 bases, J shed 1 base, and the junction held 6 bases outside the gene matches.

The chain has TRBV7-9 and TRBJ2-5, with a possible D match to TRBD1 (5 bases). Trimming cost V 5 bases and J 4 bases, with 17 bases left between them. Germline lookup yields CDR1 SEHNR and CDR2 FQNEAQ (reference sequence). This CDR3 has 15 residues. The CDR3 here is CASSRGHELRETQYF. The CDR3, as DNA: TGTGCCAGCAGCCGCGGACACGAATTACGAGAGACCCAGTACTTC.

The CDR3 DNA sequence: TGTGCCAGCAAAGGGGTCTCGGGTGGCTACACCTTC. Translating it yields CASKGVSGGYTF. The V gene is TRBV27, the J gene TRBJ1-2; possible D gene TRBD1, 5 bases. V dropped 7 bases and J dropped 7 bases, with 13 bases sitting between them. Germline CDR1 MNHEY, CDR2 SMNVEV (reference sequence). This CDR3 has 12 residues.

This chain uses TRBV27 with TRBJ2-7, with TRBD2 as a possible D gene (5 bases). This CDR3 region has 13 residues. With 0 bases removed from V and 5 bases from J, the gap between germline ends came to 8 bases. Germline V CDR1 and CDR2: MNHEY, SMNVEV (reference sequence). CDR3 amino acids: CASSLSFGDEQYF. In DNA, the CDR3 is TGTGCCAGCAGTTTATCGTTCGGGGACGAGCAGTACTTC.